The following is a T cell receptor (beta chain) sequence with its context. The CDR3 loop spans 17 amino acids. The V and J ends lost 5 bases and 9 bases respectively, with 26 bases between them. The germline gives CDR1 SGHRS, CDR2 YFSETQ. The data were produced by immunoSEQ multiplex PCR, yet TCRdb's version contains in-frame clones alone and is incomplete. The sample holds 70,000 to 95,000 clones, 92% seen once. This record comes from a study of OX40 agonist ivuxolimab in advanced cancers. Material: CD4+ or CD8+ T cells sorted from blood, obtained in a trial of the OX40 agonist ivuxolimab. The source is an adult with an advanced solid tumor such as melanoma, head and neck, liver or kidney cancer. The chain couples TRBV5-1 to TRBJ2-2; D not resolved. CDR3 sequence reads: CASSSGPRAFAAWELFF. The CDR3 coding sequence is TGCGCCAGCAGTTCCGGCCCCCGGGCCTTTGCAGCGTGGGAGCTGTTTTTT.